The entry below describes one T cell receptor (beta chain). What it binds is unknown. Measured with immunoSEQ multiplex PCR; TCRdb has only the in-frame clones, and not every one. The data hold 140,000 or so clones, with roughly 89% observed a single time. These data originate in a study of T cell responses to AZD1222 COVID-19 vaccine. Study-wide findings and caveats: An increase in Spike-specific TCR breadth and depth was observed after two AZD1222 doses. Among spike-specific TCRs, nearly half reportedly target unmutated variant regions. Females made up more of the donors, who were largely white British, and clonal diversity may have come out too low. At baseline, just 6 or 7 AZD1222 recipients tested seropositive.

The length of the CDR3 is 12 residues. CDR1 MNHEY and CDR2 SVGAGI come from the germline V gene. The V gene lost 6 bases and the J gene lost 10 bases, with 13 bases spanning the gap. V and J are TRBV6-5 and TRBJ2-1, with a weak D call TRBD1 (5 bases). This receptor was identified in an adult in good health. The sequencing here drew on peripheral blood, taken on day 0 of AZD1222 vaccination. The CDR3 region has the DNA TGTGCCAGCAGCGGCGACAGCCTAGAGCAGTTCTTC. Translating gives CASSGDSLEQFF.